The next 32 T cell receptor beta chains were all read from a single sample in a study of blood T cells in healthy people across ages. Combining a sample-barcoded 5' primer with a J-beta primer mix, a second PCR ran for roughly 7 to 11 cycles. Each CDR3 protein is one row after TCRdb ran MiXCR on the 5' RACE reads. The repertoire consists of hundreds of thousands of distinct CDR3 sequences, with 20% to 25% occurring once and the leading ten covering 8% to 10%. Separately, the same data were catalogued under a study of T cells of mothers and their children.

Sequencing used blood. These receptors were taken from a boy younger than 18 in good health.

V usage is TRBV10-3 and J usage is TRBJ2-4; tentative D call: TRBD2 (5 bases). Germline V gene lookup returns CDR1 ENHRY and CDR2 SYGVKD. The V and J ends lost 2 bases and 8 bases respectively, with 16 bases between them. The CDR3 is 15 residues long. CDR3 loop: CAISELGPGGDIQYF. The CDR3 nucleotides read TGTGCCATCAGTGAGCTCGGTCCCGGAGGAGACATTCAGTACTTC.

This clonotype was detected only a few times. The J gene is TRBJ1-1, the V gene TRBV5-1; 9 bases map to TRBD1. The junction had 11 bases not matched to a gene; V was cut back by 4 bases and J by 4 bases. The germline CDR1 and CDR2 sequences are SGHRS and YFSETQ. CDR3 length: 16 amino acids. CDR3 protein: CASSGTGTGLGTEAFF. DNA for the CDR3: TGCGCCAGCAGCGGGACCGGGACAGGGTTGGGCACTGAAGCTTTCTTT.

This chain uses TRBV28 with TRBJ2-7, with 8 bases that match TRBD1. The CDR3 has 15 residues. Germline-derived CDR1 and CDR2 are MDHEN and SYDVKM. The J segment lost 3 bases and the V segment lost 3 bases, leaving 7 bases of the junction unmatched. CDR3: CASSLTDRGVYEQYF. CDR3 bases: TGTGCCAGCAGTTTGACTGACAGGGGTGTCTACGAGCAGTACTTC. Filled out from reference TRBV28 and TRBJ2-7, the complete variable domain reads DVKVTQSSRYLVKRTGEKVFLECVQDMDHENMFWYRQDPGLGLRLIYFSYDVKMKEKGDIPEGYSVSREKKERFSLILESASTNQTSMYLCASSLTDRGVYEQYFGPGTRLTVT.

A remark on this clonotype: This CDR3 fails to terminate in the conserved phenylalanine or tryptophan, so it likely reflects a read error. It is unclear where the CDR3 begins or ends on the DNA, so no DNA is shown, and the CDR3 is as TCRdb lists it. V usage is TRBV5-1 and J usage is TRBJ1-1. CDR1 is SGHRS, CDR2 YFSETQ, per germline. The CDR3 contains 8 residues when both ends are counted. The CDR3 reads CASSFADA.

This chain connects TRBV12-3 or TRBV12-4 to TRBJ1-1, with D perhaps TRBD1 (6 bases). Trimming removed 7 bases at V and 7 bases at J, with 19 bases between. The CDR3 sequence is 14 residues long. The CDR3 is CASIGDQDRNEAFF. As DNA, the CDR3 is TGTGCCAGCATCGGGGACCAGGACAGAAATGAAGCTTTCTTT.

A few counts support this clonotype. This chain uses TRBV29-1 with TRBJ1-4; tentative D call: TRBD1 (6 bases). Germline values: CDR1 SQVTM, CDR2 ANQGSEA. The length of the CDR3 is 14 residues. With 7 bases removed from V and 1 base from J, the gap between germline ends came to 13 bases. The CDR3 reads CSARGRLTNEKLFF. Here the CDR3 DNA reads TGCAGCGCCAGGGGACGTTTAACTAATGAAAAACTGTTTTTT.

The chain uses TRBV12-3 or TRBV12-4 and TRBJ2-5; TRBD2 matches at 13 bases. This CDR3 is 18 amino acids long. Trimming cost V 5 bases and J 4 bases; bases outside gene matches: 13. CDR3 nucleotide sequence: TGTGCCAGCAGTCCCGGGACTAGCGGGGACCCCAGCAGAGAGACCCAGTACTTC. Amino acids: CASSPGTSGDPSRETQYF.

CDR3 in DNA: TGTGCCAGCAGCTCGCCCCAGACTATTACAGATACGCAGTATTTT. Translating gives CASSSPQTITDTQYF. The gene calls are TRBV7-2 and TRBJ2-3; D might be TRBD2 (5 bases). The CDR3 runs 15 residues. Per germline, CDR1 SGHTA and CDR2 FQGNSA. The V and J ends lost 4 bases and 3 bases respectively, with 14 bases between them.

The gene calls are TRBV5-1 and TRBJ1-4, with D unresolved. Germline CDR1 is SGHRS and CDR2 is YFSETQ. This CDR3 has 15 residues. With 4 bases removed from V and 4 bases from J, the gap between germline ends came to 14 bases. CDR3 region: CASSASPPINEKLFF. DNA of the CDR3: TGCGCCAGCAGCGCGAGCCCTCCAATTAATGAAAAACTGTTTTTT.

V is TRBV28 and J is TRBJ2-2; 7 nucleotides match TRBD1. V shed 6 bases, J shed 4 bases, and the junction held 14 bases outside the gene matches. This CDR3 has 17 amino acids. Germline assignment: CDR1 MDHEN and CDR2 SYDVKM. The CDR3 here is CASSPGQFKLGTGELFF. As DNA, the CDR3 is TGTGCCAGCAGCCCGGGACAGTTCAAACTCGGCACCGGGGAGCTGTTTTTT.

A few counts support this clonotype. The gene calls are TRBV13 and TRBJ2-3; possibly TRBD1 or TRBD2 for D (5 bases each). Trimming removed 5 bases from V and 9 bases from J, with 12 bases in between. This CDR3 contains 12 residues. Germline CDR1 reads PRHDT; CDR2 reads FYEKMQ (reference sequence). CDR3 in DNA: TGTGCCAGCAGCCTCCGGGACCCCACGCAGTATTTT. Its protein product is CASSLRDPTQYF.

This clonotype was found a few times. This chain uses TRBV7-9 with TRBJ1-4; maybe TRBD1 (6 bases). Germline values: CDR1 SEHNR, CDR2 FQNEAQ (reference sequence). Trimming removed 5 bases from V and 16 bases from J, with 17 bases in between. This CDR3 comprises 12 residues. For the CDR3, the DNA is TGTGCCAGCAGCGAGAAGGCAGGGGAACCGTTTTTT. As protein: CASSEKAGEPFF.

This clonotype was counted between two and nine times. The chain recombines TRBV10-3 with TRBJ2-3, with 7 bases identical to TRBD2. Trimming at V came to 8 bases and at J to 0 bases, leaving 5 bases not matched to a gene. The CDR3 contains 14 residues. CDR1 is ENHRY and CDR2 is SYGVKD in the germline V gene. The CDR3 bases are TGTGCCATCGAATCGGGAGGTAGCACAGATACGCAGTATTTT. It specifies CAIESGGSTDTQYF.

This clonotype has more than one count but fewer than ten. The rearrangement uses TRBV20-1 and TRBJ1-1; no firm D call. Germline V gene data show CDR1 as DFQATT and CDR2 as SNEGSKA (reference sequence). The CDR3 runs 13 residues. V shed 1 base and J shed 2 bases, with 8 bases lying between them. CDR3 region: CSARAVSNTEAFF. The CDR3 coding sequence is TGCAGTGCTAGAGCAGTCTCAAACACTGAAGCTTTCTTT.

The chain combines TRBV5-1 with TRBJ2-5; D ambiguous. The V and J ends lost 0 bases and 0 bases respectively, with 12 bases between them. This CDR3 has 16 amino acids. From germline, CDR1 is SGHRS and CDR2 YFSETQ. As DNA, the CDR3 is TGCGCCAGCAGCTTGGCCTACCCAAGGTACCAAGAGACCCAGTACTTC. It is translated as CASSLAYPRYQETQYF.

This clonotype was found a few times. The chain employs TRBV4-1 and TRBJ2-2; perhaps TRBD1 as D (5 bases). Germline V CDR1 and CDR2: MGHRA, YSYEKL. V was pared by 3 bases and J by 5 bases, with 10 bases between. CDR3 length equals 14 residues. CDR3 DNA sequence: TGCGCCAGCAGCCATACCCAGGGAACCGGGGAGCTGTTTTTT. This translates into CASSHTQGTGELFF.

This clonotype turned up a few times. V is TRBV11-2 and J is TRBJ2-3, with 11 bases aligning to TRBD2. CDR1 and CDR2 from the germline V gene are SGHAT and FQNNGV. CDR3 length equals 15 residues. The junction had 4 bases not matched to a gene; V was cut back by 5 bases and J by 3 bases. In nucleotides, the CDR3 is TGTGCCAGCAGCCCGGGACTAGCGGTAACAGATACGCAGTATTTT. This encodes CASSPGLAVTDTQYF.

The chain has TRBV28 and TRBJ2-3; D gene ambiguous. The ends were cut back, 4 bases at V and 9 bases at J, with 20 bases in the middle. CDR3 length: 15 amino acids. Germline-derived CDR1 and CDR2 are MDHEN and SYDVKM. Here the CDR3 reads CASSSVESTLATQYF. The CDR3 DNA sequence: TGTGCCAGCAGTTCGGTCGAGAGCACCCTGGCGACGCAGTATTTT.

This clonotype was detected a few times. The CDR3 DNA sequence: TGTGCCAGCAGTTTTAGTCAGGGGTGGGATACGCAGTATTTT. It codes for CASSFSQGWDTQYF. This chain joins TRBV28 and TRBJ2-3; D is possibly TRBD1 (6 bases). From germline, CDR1 is MDHEN and CDR2 SYDVKM. The CDR3 has 14 residues. Trimming cost V 3 bases and J 6 bases, with 13 bases left between them.

The genes are TRBV11-1 and TRBJ2-5, with D perhaps TRBD1 (5 bases). The J call may be wrong; the DNA end is better matched by TRBJ2-7. Germline V lookup: CDR1 SGHAT, CDR2 FQDESV (reference sequence). The CDR3 spans 14 residues. CDR3 protein: CASSLFTGNYEQYF. The DNA of the CDR3 is TGTGCCAGCAGCTTATTTACAGGAAACTACGAGCAGTACTTC.

Only a few counts were recorded for this clonotype. The rearrangement links TRBV12-3 or TRBV12-4 to TRBJ2-3, with 8 bases matching TRBD1. The length of the CDR3 is 15 residues. Unmatched junction bases numbered 5, after V lost 3 bases and J lost 3 bases. This chain's CDR3 is CASSFDRGVTDTQYF. CDR3 in DNA: TGTGCCAGCAGTTTCGACAGGGGAGTGACAGATACGCAGTATTTT.

As regards this clonotype: The junction departs from germline at one end; a sequencing error may be responsible. The chain links TRBV7-9 to TRBJ1-4; 7 bases align to TRBD1. In germline, CDR1 is SEHNR, CDR2 FQNEAQ (reference sequence). This CDR3 spans 16 amino acids. The CDR3 DNA follows: TGTGCCAGCAGCTTAGCAACAGGGGCCGGGGTGGAAAAACCGTTTTTT. It translates to CASSLATGAGVEKPFF. The variable domain in full, with the rest retrieved from reference TRBV7-9 and TRBJ1-4, is DTGVSQNPRHKITKRGQNVTFRCDPISEHNRLYWYRQTLGQGPEFLTYFQNEAQLEKSRLLSDRFSAERPKGSFSTLEIQRTEQGDSAMYLCASSLATGAGVEKPFFGSGTQLSVL.

The chain uses TRBV7-9 and TRBJ2-5; 8 nucleotides agree with TRBD2. The CDR3 runs 16 residues. Trimming removed 5 bases from V and 2 bases from J; junction bases left unmatched: 10. From germline, CDR1 is SEHNR and CDR2 FQNEAQ (reference sequence). This CDR3 is CASSPGGGGQQETQYF. Written as DNA, the CDR3 is TGTGCCAGCAGCCCGGGGGGGGGCGGTCAACAAGAGACCCAGTACTTC. Drawing the rest from reference TRBV7-9 and TRBJ2-5, the complete variable domain is DTGVSQNPRHKITKRGQNVTFRCDPISEHNRLYWYRQTLGQGPEFLTYFQNEAQLEKSRLLSDRFSAERPKGSFSTLEIQRTEQGDSAMYLCASSPGGGGQQETQYFGPGTRLLVL.

This clonotype came up a few times. The gene calls are TRBV7-6 and TRBJ2-5; D might be TRBD1 (5 bases). The DNA end is a closer match to TRBJ2-7, so the J assignment may be wrong. The germline gives CDR1 SGHVS, CDR2 FNYEAQ. The CDR3 spans 15 residues. CDR3 loop: CASSPKSGQPYEQYF. For the CDR3, the DNA is TGTGCCAGCAGCCCAAAATCTGGACAACCATACGAGCAGTACTTC.

This chain links TRBV28 with TRBJ1-5, with 8 bases aligning to TRBD1. Trimming at V came to 4 bases and at J to 3 bases, leaving 8 bases not matched to a gene. The CDR3 totals 16 residues. Germline loops: CDR1 MDHEN, CDR2 SYDVKM. CDR3 nucleotides: TGTGCCAGCAGTTCCGGGACAGGCCCCACCAATCAGCCCCAGCATTTT. Its translation is CASSSGTGPTNQPQHF.

The CDR3 region has the DNA TGTGCCAGCAGTCCGGGACAGGCGTTGGGCGGGACCCAGTACTTC. This encodes CASSPGQALGGTQYF. V is TRBV27 and J is TRBJ2-5; 8 nucleotides line up with TRBD1. CDR1 and CDR2 (germline): MNHEY, SMNVEV (reference sequence). This CDR3 has 15 amino acids. V was pared by 5 bases and J by 7 bases, with 12 bases of the junction left unmatched.

The chain has TRBV12-3 or TRBV12-4 and TRBJ2-7; D not certain. The CDR3 runs 12 residues. The ends were cut back, 6 bases at V and 3 bases at J, with 9 bases in the middle. CDR3 residues: CASSLMGYEQYF. The CDR3 DNA sequence: TGTGCCAGCAGCCTGATGGGCTACGAGCAGTACTTC.

CDR3 sequence reads: CASSSQENEKLFF. For the CDR3, the DNA is TGTGCCAGCAGTTCGCAGGAAAATGAAAAACTGTTTTTT. This sequence joins TRBV28 and TRBJ1-4; D uncertain. This CDR3 has 13 amino acids. Germline V gene data show CDR1 as MDHEN and CDR2 as SYDVKM. Trimming shortened V by 4 bases and J by 5 bases, and 8 bases separated the two germline ends.

The J gene is TRBJ2-5, the V gene TRBV5-1, with D hard to call. The CDR3 runs 14 residues. V lost 0 bases and J lost 0, with 6 bases in between. Germline CDR1 SGHRS, CDR2 YFSETQ. The CDR3 reads CASSLDPHQETQYF. CDR3 in DNA: TGCGCCAGCAGCTTGGATCCGCACCAAGAGACCCAGTACTTC.

This clonotype was counted a few times. The chain is built from TRBV6-1 and TRBJ2-5, with 7 bases that match TRBD2. This CDR3 is 16 amino acids long. The germline V gene encodes CDR1 MNHNS and CDR2 SASEGT. V lost 5 bases, J lost 5 bases, and 14 bases stayed unmatched. CDR3 bases: TGTGCCAGCAGTCCCTACTCAGGCGGGAGCTGGGAGACCCAGTACTTC. It translates to CASSPYSGGSWETQYF.

The genes are TRBV29-1 and TRBJ2-5; 7 bases map to TRBD1. CDR1 and CDR2 (germline): SQVTM, ANQGSEA. The CDR3 covers 14 residues. J lost 4 bases, V lost 2 bases, and 7 bases had no gene match. The CDR3 nucleotides are TGCAGCGTTGAAAGCGACAGGGTCGGAGAGACCCAGTACTTC. This encodes CSVESDRVGETQYF.

This clonotype turned up a few times. This chain joins TRBV28 and TRBJ1-2, with 9 bases fitting TRBD1. V lost 4 bases, J lost 4 bases, and 7 bases stayed unmatched. CDR1 is MDHEN and CDR2 is SYDVKM in the germline V gene. The CDR3 totals 15 residues. CDR3 bases: TGTGCCAGCAGTTACAGGGGGCGCCTCAGCTATGGCTACACCTTC. It specifies CASSYRGRLSYGYTF.